This T cell receptor (beta chain) was observed in a study of shared clonotypes between healthy human individuals. Genomic DNA of every subset was divided equally among multiple immunoSEQ plates. Here immunoSEQ multiplex PCR was the method, and the copy in TCRdb shows in-frame clones only, minus some. The data hold approximately 2.1 million clones, with approximately 95% observed a single time. The CDR3 has 13 residues. Trimming pared 2 bases from V and 3 bases from J, leaving 7 bases between. Germline V lookup: CDR1 MNHNY, CDR2 SVGAGI (reference sequence). The sequencing input was naive CD4+ T cells from PBMCs. Documented subset: CD45RA+ positively selected. This TCR was recovered from a man aged 18 to 29 in good health. Some clones in this sample may be carry-over from other donors' samples. The J gene is TRBJ2-5, the V gene TRBV6-6; no firm D call. The CDR3 sequence is CASSYEVKETQYF. The DNA of the CDR3 is TGTGCCAGCAGTTACGAGGTAAAAGAGACCCAGTACTTC.